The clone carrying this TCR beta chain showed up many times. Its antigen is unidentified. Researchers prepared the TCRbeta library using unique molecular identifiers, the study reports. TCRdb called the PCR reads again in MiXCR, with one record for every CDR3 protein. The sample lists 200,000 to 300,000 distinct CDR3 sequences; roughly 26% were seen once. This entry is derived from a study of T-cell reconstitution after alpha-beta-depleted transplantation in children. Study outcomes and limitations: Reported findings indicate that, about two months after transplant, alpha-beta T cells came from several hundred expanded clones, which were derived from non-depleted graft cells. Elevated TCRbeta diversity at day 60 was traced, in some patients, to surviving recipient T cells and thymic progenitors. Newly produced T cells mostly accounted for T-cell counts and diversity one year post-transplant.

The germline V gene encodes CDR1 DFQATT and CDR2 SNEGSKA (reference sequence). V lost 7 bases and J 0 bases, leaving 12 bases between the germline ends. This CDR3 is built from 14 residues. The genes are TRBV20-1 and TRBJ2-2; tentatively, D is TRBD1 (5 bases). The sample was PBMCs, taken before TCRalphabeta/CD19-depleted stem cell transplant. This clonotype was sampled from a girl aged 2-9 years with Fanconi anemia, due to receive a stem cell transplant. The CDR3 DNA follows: TGCAGTGTTGGCAGGGCACCGAACACCGGGGAGCTGTTTTTT. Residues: CSVGRAPNTGELFF.